Listed here are 21 T cell receptor beta chains from one sample, sequenced in a study of blood T cell repertoires in COVID-19 (dated by TCRdb to 2020 to 2022). Receptors were amplified or captured by the immunoSEQ multiplex PCR assay. TCRdb obtained this table from immuneACCESS and retained in-frame rearrangements with V and J assigned. These tables miss some clones; where compared with another copy, unresolved V genes account for less than half of the shortfall, and the remainder is unexplained. This sample lists roughly 53,000 clones; approximately 87% were detected once. Of the sample, 2.1% is held by the ten largest clones. Sample: peripheral blood. The receptors derive from a woman older than 75 with COVID-19, enrolled during active disease.

This clone has only a few counts. J is TRBJ1-4 and V is TRBV12-3 or TRBV12-4; maybe TRBD1 (5 bases). CDR3 length: 12 residues. V lost 8 bases, J lost 6 bases, and 10 bases lay in between. The CDR3 DNA is TGTGCCAGCCGGCAGGGTCATGAAAAACTGTTTTTT. Protein product: CASRQGHEKLFF.

V usage is TRBV24-1 and J usage is TRBJ2-5; 13 nucleotides agree with TRBD2. V lost 3 bases to trimming and J lost 1 base; unmatched junction nucleotides: 1. The CDR3 loop spans 16 amino acids. The germline V gene has CDR1 KGHDR and CDR2 SFDVKD. Here the CDR3 reads CATSDRTSGGQETQYF. In nucleotides, the CDR3 is TGTGCCACCAGTGATAGGACTAGCGGGGGCCAAGAGACCCAGTACTTC.

The table lists this clone with a count of one. V usage is TRBV19 and J usage is TRBJ2-3; 8 nucleotides agree with TRBD1. This CDR3 contains 17 residues. V was clipped by 3 bases and J by 0 bases; unmatched bases: 8. Germline V gene lookup returns CDR1 LNHDA and CDR2 SQIVND (reference sequence). The CDR3 reads CASSMSQGALSTDTQYF. CDR3 nucleotides: TGTGCCAGTAGTATGTCGCAGGGGGCGCTGAGCACAGATACGCAGTATTTT.

This chain joins TRBV27 and TRBJ2-2; TRBD2 matches at 8 bases. Germline V lookup: CDR1 MNHEY, CDR2 SMNVEV (reference sequence). Losses at the gene ends were 3 bases for V and 6 bases for J; bases not matched to a gene: 3. This CDR3 has 14 amino acids. CDR3 nucleotide sequence: TGTGCCAGCAGTTTGACTAGCGTAGCCGGGGAGCTGTTTTTT. Its translation is CASSLTSVAGELFF.

A word on this clone: Germline is not matched at one junction end, which may reflect a read error. The chain couples TRBV7-7 to TRBJ1-5, with 7 bases fitting TRBD1. This CDR3 is built from 17 residues. Germline V gene data show CDR1 as SSHAT and CDR2 as FNYEAQ (reference sequence). The CDR3 loop reads CASSPQLRDSPNQPQHF. The CDR3 DNA reads TGTGCTAGCAGCCCCCAACTCCGGGACAGCCCGAATCAGCCCCAGCATTTT.

Comments on this clone: An end of the junction does not agree with germline; a read error may underlie this. This chain connects TRBV7-7 to TRBJ2-2; 9 bases are shared with TRBD1. Germline CDR1 SSHAT, CDR2 FNYEAQ (reference sequence). The CDR3 length is 16 residues. For the CDR3, the DNA is TGTGCTAGCAGCTTATCCGGGACAGGGATCGCCGGGGAGCTGTTTTTT. Residues: CASSLSGTGIAGELFF.

This clone is a singleton in its sample. J is TRBJ1-2 and V is TRBV18; D call uncertain. The V and J ends lost 5 bases and 4 bases respectively, with 14 bases between them. CDR1 is KGHSH and CDR2 is LQKENI in the germline V gene. The CDR3 consists of 14 residues. The CDR3 bases are TGTGCCAGCTCAACCACAAGGCGGCCCTATGGCTACACCTTC. Its translation is CASSTTRRPYGYTF. Full variable domain (missing parts from reference TRBV18 and TRBJ1-2): NAGVMQNPRHLVRRRGQEARLRCSPMKGHSHVYWYRQLPEEGLKFMVYLQKENIIDESGMPKERFSAEFPKEGPSILRIQQVVRGDSAAYFCASSTTRRPYGYTFGSGTRLTVV.

The count of this clone is one. V gene TRBV13 combines with J gene TRBJ2-2; 11 bases line up with TRBD2. The CDR3 sequence is 18 residues long. With 4 bases clipped from V and 1 base from J, the junction kept 8 bases outside the gene matches. The V gene's germline CDR1 is PRHDT and CDR2 FYEKMQ (reference sequence). Written as DNA, the CDR3 is TGTGCCAGCAGCTCACGAAGACTAGCGGGATTGAACACCGGGGAGCTGTTTTTT. Its translation: CASSSRRLAGLNTGELFF. Complete variable domain (other parts from reference TRBV13 and TRBJ2-2): AAGVIQSPRHLIKEKRETATLKCYPIPRHDTVYWYQQGPGQDPQFLISFYEKMQSDKGSIPDRFSAQQFSDYHSELNMSSLELGDSALYFCASSSRRLAGLNTGELFFGEGSRLTVL.

The chain joins TRBV7-9 to TRBJ1-1; the D gene is possibly TRBD1 (5 bases). This CDR3 contains 15 residues. V shed 1 base and J shed 6 bases, with 15 bases lying between them. Per germline, CDR1 SEHNR and CDR2 FQNEAQ (reference sequence). CDR3 amino acids: CASSLGLAGPAEAFF. Here the CDR3 DNA reads TGTGCCAGCAGCTTAGGGTTGGCAGGGCCGGCTGAAGCTTTCTTT.

This chain uses TRBV30 with TRBJ1-2, with TRBD1 as a possible D gene (6 bases). Germline lookup yields CDR1 GTSNPN and CDR2 SVGIG (reference sequence). Trimming left V 3 bases short and J 2 bases short, with 13 bases between. This CDR3 contains 14 residues. CDR3 bases: TGTGCCTGGAGACCGGACAGAACCAACTATGGCTACACCTTC. It codes for CAWRPDRTNYGYTF.

The CDR3 protein is CASSFLIPTETEAFF. In nucleotides, the CDR3 is TGTGCCAGCAGTTTCTTGATACCAACGGAGACTGAAGCTTTCTTT. The chain couples TRBV27 to TRBJ1-1; D gene ambiguous. CDR1 MNHEY and CDR2 SMNVEV come from the germline V gene (reference sequence). This CDR3 is built from 15 residues. Trimming took 3 bases from V and 5 from J, leaving 16 bases between them.

The J gene is TRBJ1-1, the V gene TRBV4-1; D uncertain. V was clipped by 0 bases and J by 11 bases, with 13 bases between them. This CDR3 is built from 13 residues. Germline CDR1 MGHRA, CDR2 YSYEKL. In DNA form, the CDR3 reads TGCGCCAGCAGCCAAGATCTAGACGGCGTGGCTTTCTTT. The encoded protein is CASSQDLDGVAFF.

The CDR3 region is CACSLSGGALDTQYF. CDR3 coding DNA: TGTGCCTGCTCTTTAAGCGGGGGGGCCTTAGATACGCAGTATTTT. The gene calls are TRBV3-1 (or the pseudogene TRBV3-2) and TRBJ2-3; 10 nucleotides line up with TRBD2. This CDR3 has 15 amino acids. The germline V gene has CDR1 LGHDT and CDR2 YNNKEL (reference sequence). With 11 bases clipped from V and 5 bases from J, the junction kept 13 bases outside the gene matches.

The chain carries TRBV5-8 and TRBJ2-1; D may be TRBD1 (10 bases). Germline V CDR1 and CDR2: SGHTS, YDEGEE. V lost 7 bases and J lost 12, with 23 bases in between. The length of the CDR3 is 14 residues. The CDR3 DNA reads TGTGCCAGCTTCGACAGGGGGCTAGCGGGAACGCAGTTCTTC. It specifies CASFDRGLAGTQFF.

The chain couples TRBV3-1 (or the pseudogene TRBV3-2) to TRBJ1-3; TRBD1 might be the D (5 bases). Germline V gene lookup returns CDR1 LGHDT and CDR2 YNNKEL (reference sequence). Between the trimmed V and J ends, which lost 7 bases and 5 bases, there was a span of 15 bases. The CDR3 sequence is 14 residues long. The CDR3 bases are TGTGCCAGCACCCCCGGGGGTTATCGAAACACCATATATTTT. The encoded protein is CASTPGGYRNTIYF.

The chain uses TRBV12-3 or TRBV12-4 and TRBJ1-1; tentatively, D is TRBD1 (6 bases). This CDR3 has 12 residues. The germline V and J ends were trimmed by 3 bases and 7 bases, with 9 bases remaining between them. CDR3 amino acids: CASSFGQIEAFF. CDR3 in DNA: TGTGCCAGCAGTTTCGGACAGATTGAAGCTTTCTTT.

The chain employs TRBV5-1 and TRBJ2-3; 12 bases are shared with TRBD1. Germline loops: CDR1 SGHRS, CDR2 YFSETQ. CDR3 length: 16 residues. V was clipped by 5 bases and J by 6 bases; unmatched bases: 10. Here the CDR3 reads CASSSGTGGQLDTQYF. The DNA of the CDR3 is TGCGCCAGCAGTTCCGGGACAGGGGGCCAATTGGATACGCAGTATTTT.

The rearrangement links TRBV6-5 to TRBJ1-3; D is undetermined. Germline CDR1 MNHEY, CDR2 SVGAGI. There are 15 residues in the CDR3. V lost 8 bases, J lost 0 bases, and 14 bases lay in between. CDR3 amino acids: CASERQFSSGNTIYF. CDR3 coding DNA: TGTGCCAGCGAGAGGCAGTTTAGCTCTGGAAACACCATATATTTT.

This chain links TRBV12-5 with TRBJ2-5, with 8 bases identical to TRBD1. This CDR3 is built from 14 residues. Germline V gene data show CDR1 as LGHNT and CDR2 as FRNRAP. Trimming cost V 6 bases and J 1 base; bases outside gene matches: 4. The CDR3, as DNA: TGTGCTAGTGGCCCTACAGGGGGCCAAGAGACCCAGTACTTC. Protein: CASGPTGGQETQYF.

V gene TRBV7-2 combines with J gene TRBJ1-2; 7 bases match TRBD1. Trimming cost V 1 base and J 8 bases; bases outside gene matches: 7. This CDR3 has 14 amino acids. Germline CDR1 and CDR2: SGHTA and FQGNSA. Here the CDR3 reads CASSLVLQGTGYTF. The CDR3 nucleotides read TGTGCCAGCAGCTTAGTGCTACAGGGGACCGGCTACACCTTC.

The CDR3 bases are TGTGCCAGCAGCTCCGCCGGGACTAGCGGGAGGGCCCGTGAGCAGTTCTTC. Its protein is CASSSAGTSGRAREQFF. V usage is TRBV13 and J usage is TRBJ2-1, with 16 bases that match TRBD2. Germline CDR1 and CDR2: PRHDT and FYEKMQ (reference sequence). The CDR3 sequence is 17 residues long. J gave up 9 bases and V 4 bases, and 9 bases lay outside the gene matches.